The entry that follows covers one T cell receptor beta chain sequence. What it binds is not known. Since all of the isolated RNA was reverse transcribed, expressed TCRB transcripts were what got sequenced. Produced via immunoSEQ multiplex PCR; TCRdb's table is partial and in-frame only. Counted here are 350,000 or so clones, roughly a fifth occurring once; the ten biggest clones make up approximately 0.043%. These data originate in a study of beta chain features in type 1 diabetes. Whole-study findings and limits: All four CD4+ subsets of Type 1 diabetes patients contained TCRB CDR3s that were moderately but significantly shorter. Any role of HLA type in TCRB rearrangement remained unresolved here.

The CDR3 loop spans 12 amino acids. Trimming cost V 4 bases and J 10 bases, with 10 bases left between them. Germline values: CDR1 SGHAT, CDR2 FQNNGV. Sequenced material: naive CD4+ T cells from blood. The TCR comes from a woman aged 18-30 years in good health. This chain links TRBV11-2 with TRBJ1-4; perhaps TRBD1 as D (6 bases). The CDR3 sequence is CASSSGEGKLFF. The DNA of the CDR3 is TGTGCCAGCAGCTCAGGGGAGGGAAAACTGTTTTTT.